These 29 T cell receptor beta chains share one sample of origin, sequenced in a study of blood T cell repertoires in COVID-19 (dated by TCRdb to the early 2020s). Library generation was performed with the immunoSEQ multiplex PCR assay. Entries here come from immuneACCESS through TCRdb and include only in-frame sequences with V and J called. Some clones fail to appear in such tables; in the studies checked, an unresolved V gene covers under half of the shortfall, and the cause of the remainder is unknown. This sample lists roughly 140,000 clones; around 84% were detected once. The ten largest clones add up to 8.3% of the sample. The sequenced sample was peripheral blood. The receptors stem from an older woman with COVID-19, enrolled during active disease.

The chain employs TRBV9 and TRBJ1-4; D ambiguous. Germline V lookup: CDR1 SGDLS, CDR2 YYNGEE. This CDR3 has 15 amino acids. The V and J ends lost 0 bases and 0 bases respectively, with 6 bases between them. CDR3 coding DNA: TGTGCCAGCAGCGTAGCTCCAGCAACTAATGAAAAACTGTTTTTT. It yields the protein CASSVAPATNEKLFF.

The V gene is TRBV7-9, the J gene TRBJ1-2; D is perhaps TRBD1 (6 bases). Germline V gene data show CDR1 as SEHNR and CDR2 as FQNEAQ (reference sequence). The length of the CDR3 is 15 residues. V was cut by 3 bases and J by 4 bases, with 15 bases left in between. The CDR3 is CASSFPEGGTYGYTF. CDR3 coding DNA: TGTGCCAGCAGCTTCCCCGAGGGGGGGACCTATGGCTACACCTTC.

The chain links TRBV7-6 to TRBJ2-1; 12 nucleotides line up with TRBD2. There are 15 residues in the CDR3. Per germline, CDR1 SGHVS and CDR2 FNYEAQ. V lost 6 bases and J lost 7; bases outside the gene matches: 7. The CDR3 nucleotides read TGTGCCAGCAGTAGGACTAGCGGGACGGGGAATGAGCAGTTCTTC. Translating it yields CASSRTSGTGNEQFF.

The CDR3 DNA follows: TGTGCCAGCAGTGAATGGCGGCAGGGCTTACTGTTTTTT. Translating gives CASSEWRQGLLFF. The chain is built from TRBV6-1 and TRBJ1-4; weak D call: TRBD1 (5 bases). Germline CDR1 is MNHNS and CDR2 is SASEGT. The ends were cut back, 2 bases at V and 13 bases at J, with 14 bases in the middle. The CDR3 totals 13 residues.

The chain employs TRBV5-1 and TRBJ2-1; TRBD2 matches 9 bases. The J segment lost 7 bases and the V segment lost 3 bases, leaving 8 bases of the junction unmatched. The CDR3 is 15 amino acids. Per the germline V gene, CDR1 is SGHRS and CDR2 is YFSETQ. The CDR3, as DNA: TGCGCCAGCAGCTCCGGGGGTAGCGGGGGTAATGAGCAGTTCTTC. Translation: CASSSGGSGGNEQFF.

This CDR3 is CASSETGPTEAFF. CDR3 DNA sequence: TGTGCCAGCAGTGAAACAGGGCCCACTGAAGCTTTCTTT. J is TRBJ1-1 and V is TRBV6-4; D possibly corresponds to TRBD1 (6 bases). The germline V gene encodes CDR1 MRHNA and CDR2 SNTAGT. The CDR3 totals 13 residues. V was trimmed by 3 bases and J by 4 bases, leaving 9 bases between them.

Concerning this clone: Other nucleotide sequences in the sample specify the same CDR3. The CDR3 is CASSFRDSGNTIYF. The DNA for the CDR3 is TGTGCCAGCAGCTTTCGGGACTCTGGAAACACCATATATTTT. V usage is TRBV5-8 and J usage is TRBJ1-3; D gene ambiguous. The CDR3 loop spans 14 amino acids. Per the germline V gene, CDR1 is SGHTS and CDR2 is YDEGEE. The ends were cut back, 2 bases at V and 0 bases at J, with 6 bases in the middle.

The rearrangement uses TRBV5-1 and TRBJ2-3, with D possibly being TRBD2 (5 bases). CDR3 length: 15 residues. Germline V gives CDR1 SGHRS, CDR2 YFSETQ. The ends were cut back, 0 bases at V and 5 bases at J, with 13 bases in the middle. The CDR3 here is CASSLGGPGKDTQYF. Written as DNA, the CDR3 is TGCGCCAGCAGCTTGGGCGGCCCCGGGAAAGATACGCAGTATTTT.

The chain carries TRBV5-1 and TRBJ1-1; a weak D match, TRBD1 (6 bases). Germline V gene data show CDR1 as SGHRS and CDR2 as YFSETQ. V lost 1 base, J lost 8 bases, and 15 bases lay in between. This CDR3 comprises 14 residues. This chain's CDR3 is CASSLTPDRLEAFF. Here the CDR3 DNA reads TGCGCCAGCAGCTTGACTCCTGACAGGCTAGAAGCTTTCTTT. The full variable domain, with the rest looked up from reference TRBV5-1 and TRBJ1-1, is KAGVTQTPRYLIKTRGQQVTLSCSPISGHRSVSWYQQTPGQGLQFLFEYFSETQRNKGNFPGRFSGRQFSNSRSEMNVSTLELGDSALYLCASSLTPDRLEAFFGQGTRLTVV.

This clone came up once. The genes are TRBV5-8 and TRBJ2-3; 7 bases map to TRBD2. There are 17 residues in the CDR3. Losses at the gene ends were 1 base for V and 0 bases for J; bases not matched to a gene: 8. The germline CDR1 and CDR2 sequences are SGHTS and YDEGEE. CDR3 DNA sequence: TGTGCCAGCAGCTTGTACCCGGGGGGTACTAGCACAGATACGCAGTATTTT. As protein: CASSLYPGGTSTDTQYF.

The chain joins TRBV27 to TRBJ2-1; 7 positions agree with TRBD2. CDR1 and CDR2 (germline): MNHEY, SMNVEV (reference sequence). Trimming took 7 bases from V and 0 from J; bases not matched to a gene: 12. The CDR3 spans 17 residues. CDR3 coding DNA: TGTGCCAGCACCGAACGAATAGCGGGTAGCTCCTACAATGAGCAGTTCTTC. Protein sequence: CASTERIAGSSYNEQFF.

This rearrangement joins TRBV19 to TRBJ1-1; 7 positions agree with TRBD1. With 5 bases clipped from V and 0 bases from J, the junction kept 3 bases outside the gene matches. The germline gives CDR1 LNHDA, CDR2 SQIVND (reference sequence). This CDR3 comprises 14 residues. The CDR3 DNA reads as TGTGCCAGTAGTGTGACAGGGTTGAACACTGAAGCTTTCTTT. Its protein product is CASSVTGLNTEAFF.

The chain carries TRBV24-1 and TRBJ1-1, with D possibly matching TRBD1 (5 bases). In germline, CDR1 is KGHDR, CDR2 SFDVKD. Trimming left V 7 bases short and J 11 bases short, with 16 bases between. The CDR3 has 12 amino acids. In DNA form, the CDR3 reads TGTGCCACCAGGGGGCCGCGTGATGACGCTTTCTTT. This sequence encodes CATRGPRDDAFF.

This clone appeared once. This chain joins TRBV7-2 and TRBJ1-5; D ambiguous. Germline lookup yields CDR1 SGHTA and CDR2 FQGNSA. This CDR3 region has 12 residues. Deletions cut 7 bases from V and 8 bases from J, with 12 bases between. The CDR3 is CASNPGWEPQHF. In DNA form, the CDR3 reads TGTGCCAGCAATCCGGGATGGGAGCCCCAGCATTTT.

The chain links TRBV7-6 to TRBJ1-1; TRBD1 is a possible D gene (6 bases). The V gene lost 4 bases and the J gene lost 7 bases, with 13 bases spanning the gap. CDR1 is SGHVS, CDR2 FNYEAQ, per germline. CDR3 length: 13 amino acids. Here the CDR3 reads CASSSQGIGEAFF. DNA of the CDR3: TGTGCCAGCAGCTCTCAGGGGATTGGTGAAGCTTTCTTT.

Here the CDR3 DNA reads TGTGCCAGCAGCCTTCGACAGGGGACCCCTCTCGCCGGGGAGCTGTTTTTT. It translates to CASSLRQGTPLAGELFF. The rearrangement uses TRBV14 and TRBJ2-2, with 8 bases identical to TRBD1. Germline trimming cut 4 bases from V and 6 bases from J; bases unmatched to any gene: 13. This CDR3 region has 17 residues. CDR1 is SGHDN and CDR2 is FVKESK in the germline V gene.

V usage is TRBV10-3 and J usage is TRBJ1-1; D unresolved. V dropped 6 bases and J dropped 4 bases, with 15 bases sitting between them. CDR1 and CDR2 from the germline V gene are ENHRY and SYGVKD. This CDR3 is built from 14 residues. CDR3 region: CAISYNPGGTEAFF. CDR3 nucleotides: TGTGCCATCAGCTATAACCCCGGCGGCACTGAAGCTTTCTTT.

CDR3 nucleotides: TGTGCCAGCTCGGACAGGGCGTTGGCTGAAGCTTTCTTT. Its translation: CASSDRALAEAFF. The chain recombines TRBV18 with TRBJ1-1, with 8 bases fitting TRBD1. Germline values: CDR1 KGHSH, CDR2 LQKENI. J was trimmed by 6 bases and V by 6 bases; bases with no gene match: 6. The CDR3 is 13 residues long.

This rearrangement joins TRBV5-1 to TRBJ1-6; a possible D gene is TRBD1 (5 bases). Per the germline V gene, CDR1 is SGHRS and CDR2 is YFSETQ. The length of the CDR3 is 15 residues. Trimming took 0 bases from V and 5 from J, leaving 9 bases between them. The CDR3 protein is CASSLDSRDNSPLHF. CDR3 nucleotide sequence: TGCGCCAGCAGCTTGGACAGCAGGGATAATTCACCCCTCCACTTT.

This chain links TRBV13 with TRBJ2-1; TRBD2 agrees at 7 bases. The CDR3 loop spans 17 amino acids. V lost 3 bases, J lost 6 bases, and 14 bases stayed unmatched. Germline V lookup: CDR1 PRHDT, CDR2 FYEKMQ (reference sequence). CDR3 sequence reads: CASSFSSGAGVGNEQFF. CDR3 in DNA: TGTGCCAGCAGCTTCTCATCTGGGGCGGGAGTGGGCAATGAGCAGTTCTTC.

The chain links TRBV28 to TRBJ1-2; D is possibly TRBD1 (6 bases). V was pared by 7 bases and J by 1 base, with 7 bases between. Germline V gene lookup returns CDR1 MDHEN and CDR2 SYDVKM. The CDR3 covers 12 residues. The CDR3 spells CASKGGNYGYTF. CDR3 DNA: TGTGCCAGCAAAGGGGGTAACTATGGCTACACCTTC.

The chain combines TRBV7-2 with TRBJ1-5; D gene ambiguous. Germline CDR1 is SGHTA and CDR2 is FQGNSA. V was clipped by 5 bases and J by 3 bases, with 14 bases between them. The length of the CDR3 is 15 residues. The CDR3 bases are TGTGCCAGCAGCCCGACCGGAAACTACAATCAGCCCCAGCATTTT. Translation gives CASSPTGNYNQPQHF.

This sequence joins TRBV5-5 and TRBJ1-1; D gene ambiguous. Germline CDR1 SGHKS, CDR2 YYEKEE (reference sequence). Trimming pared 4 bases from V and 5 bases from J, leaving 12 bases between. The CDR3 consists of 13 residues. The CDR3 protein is CASSLGGSTEAFF. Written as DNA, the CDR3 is TGTGCCAGCAGCCTGGGAGGTTCGACTGAAGCTTTCTTT.

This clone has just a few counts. The CDR3 protein is CASSADSWGNTIYF. CDR3 DNA sequence: TGTGCCAGCAGTGCTGACTCGTGGGGAAACACCATATATTTT. V is TRBV2 and J is TRBJ1-3; no definite D call. The CDR3 has 14 amino acids. Germline V gives CDR1 SNHLY, CDR2 FYNNEI. V shed 4 bases and J shed 4 bases, with 11 bases lying between them.

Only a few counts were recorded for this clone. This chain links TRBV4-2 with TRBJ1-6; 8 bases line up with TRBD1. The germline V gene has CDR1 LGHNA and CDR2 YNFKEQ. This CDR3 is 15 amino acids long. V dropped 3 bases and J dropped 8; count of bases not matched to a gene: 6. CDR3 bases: TGTGCCAGCAGCCACCCCGGACAGGGCGATTCACCCCTCCACTTT. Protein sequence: CASSHPGQGDSPLHF.

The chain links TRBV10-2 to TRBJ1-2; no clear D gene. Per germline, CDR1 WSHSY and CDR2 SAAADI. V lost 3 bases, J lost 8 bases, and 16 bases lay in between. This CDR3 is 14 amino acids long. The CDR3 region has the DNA TGCGCCAGCAGTGAAACGGCGGCGCGAGGAGGCTACACCTTC. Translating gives CASSETAARGGYTF.

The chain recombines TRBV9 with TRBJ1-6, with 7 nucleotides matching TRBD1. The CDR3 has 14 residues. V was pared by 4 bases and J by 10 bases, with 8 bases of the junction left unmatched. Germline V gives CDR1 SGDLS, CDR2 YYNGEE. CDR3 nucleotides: TGTGCCAGCAGCACCCGACAGGGTAGCTCACCCCTCCACTTT. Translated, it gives CASSTRQGSSPLHF.

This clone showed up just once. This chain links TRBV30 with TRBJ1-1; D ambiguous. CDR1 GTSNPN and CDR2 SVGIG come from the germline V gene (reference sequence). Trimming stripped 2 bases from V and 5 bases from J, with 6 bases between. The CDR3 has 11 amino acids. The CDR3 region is CAWSSSTEAFF. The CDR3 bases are TGTGCCTGGAGTTCTAGTACTGAAGCTTTCTTT.

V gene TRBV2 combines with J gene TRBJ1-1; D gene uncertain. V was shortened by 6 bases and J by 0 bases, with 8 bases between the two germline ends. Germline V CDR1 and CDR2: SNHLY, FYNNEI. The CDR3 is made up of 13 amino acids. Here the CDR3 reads CASSYSLNTEAFF. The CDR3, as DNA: TGTGCCAGCAGCTACTCCCTGAACACTGAAGCTTTCTTT.